Detailed here is one T cell receptor (beta chain). The antigen is undetermined. CDR3 length: 16 amino acids. Looked up from germline, CDR1 is SGDLS and CDR2 is YYNGEE. The V end lost 4 bases, the J end lost 3 bases, and 17 bases lay between the germline ends. Systemic immunosuppression or autoimmune disease history was grounds to exclude patients. This entry comes from a study of OX40 agonist ivuxolimab in advanced cancers. Study details: Patients with hepatocellular carcinoma, melanoma, renal cell or head and neck cancer made up the dose-escalation patients.

Profiling relied on immunoSEQ multiplex PCR, and the TCRdb table lists in-frame clones only, not all of them. The sample includes some 40,000 clones, approximately 91% seen only once; the top ten take approximately 28%. Study findings and constraints: With doses of 0.1 to 3.0 mg/kg, CD4+ and CD8+ blood T cells had undergone clonal expansion by week 6. CD8+ T cells showed, on average, more clonal expansion than CD4+ cells.

The sample consisted of CD4+ or CD8+ T cells sorted from blood, taken in a trial of the OX40 agonist ivuxolimab. The chain couples TRBV9 to TRBJ2-1, with D perhaps TRBD2 (6 bases). The source is an adult with an advanced solid tumor such as melanoma, head and neck, liver or kidney cancer. CDR3 nucleotide sequence: TGTGCCAGCAGCCCCCATCGGACTACCAACTACAATGAGCAGTTCTTC. Residues: CASSPHRTTNYNEQFF.